The entry below describes one TCR beta chain. Amplification of TCR beta CDR3 regions used RNA as the template. HTBI primers were the set used in a first-round RT-PCR of the TCR CDR3. Using its own MiXCR run on the multiplex PCR reads, TCRdb lists one record per CDR3 protein. The sample gives about 350,000 distinct CDR3 sequences, approximately 14% of which show up once; approximately 19% is in the top ten. An approximately 10 ml volume of fresh peripheral blood provided the PBMCs. This record belongs to a study of T cells in Graves' hyperthyroidism and ophthalmopathy. Germline CDR1 and CDR2: SGHNT and YYREEE (reference sequence). This CDR3 region has 17 residues. Trimming took 0 bases from V and 2 from J; bases not matched to a gene: 9.

This chain links TRBV5-4 with TRBJ2-5; 8 bases line up with TRBD1. The receptor's source is a woman in her sixties or seventies with Graves' ophthalmopathy. Material: blood. The CDR3 DNA reads TGTGCCAGCAGCTTGGCCGGGGTAAACAGGGGGCAAGAGACCCAGTACTTC. Protein: CASSLAGVNRGQETQYF.